The subject of this entry is one TCR beta chain. The antigen remains undetermined. Germline assignment: CDR1 MNHNS and CDR2 SASEGT. The V and J ends lost 6 bases and 1 base, in that order; junction bases with no gene match: 7. The CDR3 runs to 15 residues. This entry is derived from a study of shared clonotypes between healthy human individuals. Broader study findings: Generation of non-shared clonotypes was less probable than generation of clonotypes shared by all four donors.

Method: immunoSEQ multiplex PCR; TCRdb's copy keeps in-frame clones and lacks some. The repertoire holds some 1.5 million clones, with approximately 98% as singletons. The source is a man aged 25 to 40 in good health. The sequencing sample was made of naive CD4+ T cells sorted from blood. Documented subset: CD45RA+ positively selected. V and J are TRBV6-1 and TRBJ2-7, with 9 bases lining up with TRBD1. CDR3 protein: CASSEPGQGSYEQYF. In nucleotides, the CDR3 is TGTGCCAGCAGCGAACCGGGACAGGGTTCCTACGAGCAGTACTTC.